The 30 T cell receptor beta chains presented below share a single source sample, sequenced in a study of T cell repertoires in cytomegalovirus infection. TCRdb ran MiXCR on the reads and lists one entry per CDR3 protein. Among roughly 120,000 distinct CDR3 sequences listed, approximately 30% were seen once. For these TCRs, the target antigens are not known. Source: CD8+ T cells from cultured PBMCs, taken from culture after CMV antigen stimulation. The source of these receptors is a human donor in good health (CMV status not recorded). Some clones in this sample may be carry-over from other donors' samples.

This clonotype appeared once. This chain connects TRBV5-1 to TRBJ2-1, with 9 bases that match TRBD2. From germline, CDR1 is SGHRS and CDR2 YFSETQ. V dropped 0 bases and J dropped 8; count of bases not matched to a gene: 9. CDR3 size: 16 residues. Here the CDR3 reads CASSLEAGGPSDEQFF. CDR3 DNA: TGCGCCAGCAGCTTGGAGGCGGGGGGGCCGTCGGATGAGCAGTTCTTC.

This clonotype was seen repeatedly, ten times or more. J is TRBJ2-1 and V is TRBV7-2; 7 bases agree with TRBD1. With V trimmed by 3 bases and J by 4 bases, 3 bases remained unmatched. Per the germline V gene, CDR1 is SGHTA and CDR2 is FQGNSA. This CDR3 is built from 14 residues. Written as DNA, the CDR3 is TGTGCCAGCAGCTTCGGGACAGCTTACAATGAGCAGTTCTTC. Translated, it gives CASSFGTAYNEQFF.

This clonotype was counted ten times or more. The chain's CDR3 is CASKIGPDTGELFF. CDR3 sequence (DNA): TGTGCCAGCAAGATAGGTCCTGACACCGGGGAGCTGTTTTTT. The chain combines TRBV6-1 with TRBJ2-2; D uncertain. Trimming cost V 7 bases and J 3 bases, with 12 bases left between them. The length of the CDR3 is 14 residues. Germline CDR1 is MNHNS and CDR2 is SASEGT.

This clonotype appeared a few times. This chain connects TRBV2 to TRBJ2-2, with D possibly being TRBD1 (6 bases). Trimming took off 7 bases at V and 0 bases at J, with 15 bases between the two ends. Germline CDR1 SNHLY, CDR2 FYNNEI. The CDR3 consists of 16 residues. CDR3 residues: CASNSWDITNTGELFF. In DNA form, the CDR3 reads TGTGCCAGCAACTCGTGGGACATAACGAACACCGGGGAGCTGTTTTTT.

Many counts were recorded for this clonotype. CDR3 residues: CASSGGRWQPQHF. The CDR3 DNA is TGTGCCAGCAGTGGGGGAAGGTGGCAGCCCCAGCATTTT. The chain is built from TRBV2 and TRBJ1-5; D is unresolved. Trimming removed 4 bases from V and 7 bases from J, with 11 bases in between. CDR1 and CDR2 from the germline V gene are SNHLY and FYNNEI. The CDR3 length is 13 residues.

The chain recombines TRBV7-9 with TRBJ1-1; 7 bases are a match to TRBD1. This CDR3 is 14 amino acids long. Germline CDR1 reads SEHNR; CDR2 reads FQNEAQ (reference sequence). After removal of 5 bases from V and 0 bases from J, the junction contained 3 bases not matched to a gene. This CDR3 is CASSQQGLNTEAFF. As DNA, the CDR3 is TGTGCCAGCAGCCAACAGGGGTTGAACACTGAAGCTTTCTTT.

The chain employs TRBV6-8 and TRBJ1-5; tentatively, D is TRBD1 (6 bases). This CDR3 has 13 amino acids. With 5 bases removed from V and 12 bases from J, the gap between germline ends came to 17 bases. Germline CDR1 MNHGY, CDR2 SAAAGT. The CDR3 DNA reads as TGTGCCAGCAGTCCGGGACAAACGATACTCCAGCATTTT. Protein: CASSPGQTILQHF.

Here the CDR3 DNA reads TGTGCCAGCAGTTTATCAGGGGGCACGAGGGGCTACACCTTC. Protein: CASSLSGGTRGYTF. The chain has TRBV27 and TRBJ1-2, with 7 bases aligning to TRBD1. The CDR3 covers 14 residues. Per germline, CDR1 MNHEY and CDR2 SMNVEV (reference sequence). J was trimmed by 8 bases and V by 0 bases; bases with no gene match: 6.

This clonotype has more than one count but fewer than ten. V gene TRBV20-1 combines with J gene TRBJ2-7; weak D call: TRBD1 (6 bases). Trimming removed 0 bases from V and 2 bases from J, with 17 bases in between. Germline CDR1 and CDR2: DFQATT and SNEGSKA (reference sequence). The CDR3 has 16 residues. The CDR3, as DNA: TGCAGTGCTAGAGACCCCCAGGGGTTCAAGGCCTACGAGCAGTACTTC. Translated, it gives CSARDPQGFKAYEQYF.

This clonotype was counted between two and nine times. The rearrangement uses TRBV19 and TRBJ2-3; 9 bases are shared with TRBD2. Germline CDR1 is LNHDA and CDR2 is SQIVND (reference sequence). This CDR3 spans 16 amino acids. The V and J ends lost 1 base and 6 bases, in that order; junction bases with no gene match: 8. DNA of the CDR3: TGTGCCAGTAGTATAGCAACCCTAGCGGGGTATGATACGCAGTATTTT. It yields the protein CASSIATLAGYDTQYF.

This clonotype was counted ten times or more. CDR3 in amino acids: CASSLVRRGFPEKLFF. The DNA of the CDR3 is TGTGCCAGCAGCTTAGTCCGCCGGGGATTTCCTGAAAAACTGTTTTTT. V usage is TRBV7-2 and J usage is TRBJ1-4; no reliable D call. CDR1 and CDR2 from the germline V gene are SGHTA and FQGNSA. The CDR3 spans 16 residues. Trimming shortened V by 1 base and J by 7 bases, and 16 bases separated the two germline ends.

V usage is TRBV2 and J usage is TRBJ2-1; the D is unclear. The CDR3 runs 11 residues. The V and J ends lost 1 base and 13 bases respectively, with 8 bases between them. The germline gives CDR1 SNHLY, CDR2 FYNNEI. CDR3 in amino acids: CASSEDPPQFF. The CDR3 DNA is TGTGCCAGCAGTGAAGATCCGCCCCAGTTCTTC.

CDR3 coding DNA: TGTGCCACCAGCGCCGGGGGTTCGGGCTCTGGGGCCAACGTCCTGACTTTC. Its translation: CATSAGGSGSGANVLTF. The chain combines TRBV15 with TRBJ2-6, with D perhaps matching TRBD2 (6 bases). The germline CDR1 and CDR2 sequences are LNHNV and YYDKDF (reference sequence). The V gene lost 5 bases and the J gene lost 0 bases, with 14 bases spanning the gap. This CDR3 has 17 amino acids. Full variable domain (outside the CDR3, taken from reference TRBV15 and TRBJ2-6): DAMVIQNPRYQVTQFGKPVTLSCSQTLNHNVMYWYQQKSSQAPKLLFHYYDKDFNNEADTPDNFQSRRPNTSFCFLDIRSPGLGDTAMYLCATSAGGSGSGANVLTFGAGSRLTVL.

The sample holds many counts of this clonotype. V is TRBV7-8 and J is TRBJ2-3; either TRBD1 or TRBD2 may supply D (5 bases each). There are 14 residues in the CDR3. V dropped 1 base and J dropped 1 base, with 6 bases sitting between them. Germline CDR1 is SGHVS and CDR2 is FQNEAQ. The CDR3: CASSLVGGTDTQYF. The CDR3 DNA sequence: TGTGCCAGCAGCTTAGTGGGGGGCACAGATACGCAGTATTTT.

V gene TRBV6-4 combines with J gene TRBJ2-1, with D hard to call. There are 14 residues in the CDR3. Trimming left V 6 bases short and J 7 bases short, with 16 bases between. Germline V lookup: CDR1 MRHNA, CDR2 SNTAGT. DNA for the CDR3: TGTGCCAGCAGCCACACGGTTGGGATTAATGAGCAGTTCTTC. Translation gives CASSHTVGINEQFF.

The chain employs TRBV20-1 and TRBJ1-6, with 10 positions matching TRBD1. This CDR3 contains 17 residues. Germline values: CDR1 DFQATT, CDR2 SNEGSKA (reference sequence). The ends lost 0 bases at V and 2 bases at J; junction bases unmatched: 4. CDR3 in amino acids: CSARDPTGGAYNSPLHF. The CDR3 bases are TGCAGTGCTAGAGATCCGACAGGGGGCGCCTATAATTCACCCCTCCACTTT.

The chain is built from TRBV20-1 and TRBJ2-3, with 8 bases identical to TRBD2. The CDR3 contains 17 residues. V lost 0 bases and J lost 1; bases outside the gene matches: 9. Germline V gene sequence: CDR1 DFQATT, CDR2 SNEGSKA (reference sequence). CDR3 sequence reads: CSARDGQSGGRTDTQYF. For the CDR3, the DNA is TGCAGTGCTAGAGACGGTCAAAGCGGGGGACGCACAGATACGCAGTATTTT.

This clonotype was observed at least ten times. The rearrangement uses TRBV7-8 and TRBJ2-7; D perhaps matches TRBD2 (7 bases). Germline assignment: CDR1 SGHVS and CDR2 FQNEAQ. The CDR3 runs 17 residues. V was pared by 2 bases and J by 3 bases, with 20 bases between. The chain's CDR3 is CASSLYGGGHLVYEQYF. The DNA of the CDR3 is TGTGCCAGCAGCTTATACGGCGGGGGACACCTCGTCTACGAGCAGTACTTC.

This clonotype was seen many times. The genes are TRBV6-5 and TRBJ2-1; 9 nucleotides match TRBD1. Losses at the gene ends were 6 bases for V and 3 bases for J; bases not matched to a gene: 9. Germline V CDR1 and CDR2: MNHEY, SVGAGI. The CDR3 length is 16 residues. CDR3 loop: CASRQQGAVFYNEQFF. CDR3 DNA sequence: TGTGCCAGCAGGCAACAGGGGGCCGTGTTCTACAATGAGCAGTTCTTC.

The chain links TRBV7-9 to TRBJ1-1, with 7 bases fitting TRBD1. Per the germline V gene, CDR1 is SEHNR and CDR2 is FQNEAQ (reference sequence). The CDR3 has 18 residues. V gave up 5 bases and J gave up 4 bases; unmatched junction bases: 19. The CDR3 DNA is TGTGCCAGCAGCGGAGAACAGGGGCGTCCTTCTGGGTCCACTGAAGCTTTCTTT. Translated, it gives CASSGEQGRPSGSTEAFF.

This chain links TRBV12-3 or TRBV12-4 with TRBJ2-1; weak D call: TRBD1 (6 bases). The germline V and J ends were trimmed by 3 bases and 5 bases, with 29 bases remaining between them. The CDR3 consists of 20 residues. This CDR3 reads CASSFSYPGVSVIGDNEQFF. CDR3 DNA: TGTGCCAGCAGTTTCTCATACCCAGGGGTCTCGGTGATAGGGGACAATGAGCAGTTCTTC.

The chain has TRBV19 and TRBJ1-1; 7 positions agree with TRBD1. The CDR3 length is 14 residues. CDR1 and CDR2 (germline): LNHDA, SQIVND (reference sequence). Losses at the gene ends were 6 bases for V and 0 bases for J; bases not matched to a gene: 4. CDR3 amino acids: CASRHRGLNTEAFF. In DNA, the CDR3 is TGTGCCAGTAGGCACAGGGGACTGAACACTGAAGCTTTCTTT.

The table lists this clonotype with a few counts. V gene TRBV4-1 combines with J gene TRBJ2-1, with 9 bases identical to TRBD1. The V gene's germline CDR1 is MGHRA and CDR2 YSYEKL. With V trimmed by 5 bases and J by 8 bases, 10 bases remained unmatched. CDR3 length equals 15 residues. The CDR3 here is CASSYRDRDMDEQFF. The CDR3 DNA reads as TGCGCCAGCAGCTACCGGGACAGGGATATGGATGAGCAGTTCTTC.

This clonotype was detected only a few times. The J gene is TRBJ2-7, the V gene TRBV23-1; 7 bases align to TRBD1. TRBV23-1 is placed among ORFs of uncertain function. V lost 6 bases to trimming and J lost 6 bases; unmatched junction nucleotides: 17. This CDR3 has 16 amino acids. The CDR3 nucleotides read TGCGCCAGCAGGATTACAGGGGTAGGAGACCGCAGCGAGCAGTACTTC. It specifies CASRITGVGDRSEQYF.

This clonotype has a handful of counts. The rearrangement joins TRBV20-1 to TRBJ1-3, with TRBD1 matching 8 bases. CDR3 length equals 14 residues. V lost 2 bases to trimming and J lost 1 base; unmatched junction nucleotides: 1. Germline values: CDR1 DFQATT, CDR2 SNEGSKA (reference sequence). As DNA, the CDR3 is TGCAGTGCTAGACACAGGGGGTCTGGAAACACCATATATTTT. Amino acid sequence: CSARHRGSGNTIYF.

CDR3 DNA: TGTGCCAGCAGCTTGTATCAGGGGGGAGAGACCCAGTACTTC. Translation: CASSLYQGGETQYF. The chain carries TRBV5-5 and TRBJ2-5, with TRBD1 as a possible D gene (7 bases). CDR3 size: 14 residues. Trimming removed 1 base at V and 4 bases at J, with 11 bases between. Germline assignment: CDR1 SGHKS and CDR2 YYEKEE (reference sequence). The variable domain in full, with the rest retrieved from reference TRBV5-5 and TRBJ2-5, is DAGVTQSPTHLIKTRGQQVTLRCSPISGHKSVSWYQQVLGQGPQFIFQYYEKEERGRGNFPDRFSARQFPNYSSELNVNALLLGDSALYLCASSLYQGGETQYFGPGTRLLVL.

J is TRBJ1-6 and V is TRBV6-5, with unresolved D. V was trimmed by 4 bases and J by 3 bases, leaving 16 bases between them. The CDR3 is made up of 17 amino acids. Germline V lookup: CDR1 MNHEY, CDR2 SVGAGI. CDR3 residues: CASSSGTVPYYNSPLHF. CDR3 in DNA: TGTGCCAGCAGTTCGGGTACAGTGCCATACTATAATTCACCCCTCCACTTT.

The gene calls are TRBV4-1 and TRBJ1-6, with D unclear. The CDR3 loop spans 15 amino acids. CDR1 is MGHRA, CDR2 YSYEKL, per germline. V lost 4 bases and J 6 bases, leaving 13 bases between the germline ends. CDR3 DNA sequence: TGCGCCAGCAGCCCAGACCGGGGTAGTAATTCACCCCTCCACTTT. Translating gives CASSPDRGSNSPLHF.

The V call is TRBV14, the J call TRBJ2-7, with no clear D. Germline V gives CDR1 SGHDN, CDR2 FVKESK. The germline V and J ends were trimmed by 3 bases and 4 bases, with 13 bases remaining between them. The CDR3 is 14 residues long. The CDR3 is CASSHPEQGYEQYF. The CDR3, as DNA: TGTGCCAGCAGCCACCCCGAGCAAGGTTACGAGCAGTACTTC. Supplemented by reference TRBV14 and TRBJ2-7, the full variable domain reads EAGVTQFPSHSVIEKGQTVTLRCDPISGHDNLYWYRRVMGKEIKFLLHFVKESKQDESGMPNNRFLAERTGGTYSTLKVQPAELEDSGVYFCASSHPEQGYEQYFGPGTRLTVT.

J is TRBJ2-3 and V is TRBV12-3 or TRBV12-4; TRBD1 is a possible D gene (5 bases). The CDR3 is 15 residues long. The V end lost 5 bases, the J end lost 3 bases, and 15 bases lay between the germline ends. This CDR3 reads CASSQTGSHTDTQYF. The CDR3 nucleotides are TGTGCCAGCAGTCAAACAGGTAGTCATACAGATACGCAGTATTTT.